This note documents a single TCR beta chain sequence. Its cognate antigen is unknown. The PCR employed 60 Vbeta primers together with 13 Jbeta primers. Some clones are missing from TCRdb's copy, which holds only in-frame ones; the method was immunoSEQ multiplex PCR. This sample's table reports 38,000 or so clones. Per the germline V gene, CDR1 is SNHLY and CDR2 is FYNNEI. Trimming removed 7 bases from V and 5 bases from J, with 11 bases in between. This CDR3 has 13 residues. This record belongs to a study of cytomegalovirus exposure and HLA in healthy donors. Whole-study results and caveats: With further analysis later on, most CMV-associated TCR beta chains appeared HLA-restricted.

The sequencing input was PBMCs. This sequence joins TRBV2 and TRBJ1-4, with TRBD1 as a possible D gene (5 bases). The TCR was taken from a man aged 35 to 55 in good health and CMV-seropositive. CDR3 bases: TGTGCCAGCATCCAGGGTCTAAATGAAAAACTGTTTTTT. Its translation is CASIQGLNEKLFF.